Below are 22 T cell receptor beta chains sequenced from a single sample in a study of beta chain features in type 1 diabetes. cDNA synthesis used the whole RNA isolate, giving expressed TCRB sequences. Measured with immunoSEQ multiplex PCR; TCRdb has only the in-frame clones, and not every one. The data contain more than 350,000 clones, about an eighth of them seen just once; the ten biggest clones take up more than 0.045%. The sequenced sample was naive CD4+ T cells from blood. The receptors here all came from a woman aged 18-29 years in good health.

On this clone: Other DNA sequences of this sample code for an identical CDR3. The CDR3 coding sequence is TGTGCCAGCTCACCACAGGGTTCTGGCACTGAAGCTTTCTTT. Protein: CASSPQGSGTEAFF. This sequence joins TRBV18 and TRBJ1-1, with D unclear. CDR3 length equals 14 residues. The ends were cut back, 1 base at V and 4 bases at J, with 10 bases in the middle. The germline CDR1 and CDR2 sequences are KGHSH and LQKENI.

V usage is TRBV14 and J usage is TRBJ2-7, with a tentative D call TRBD2 (6 bases). The CDR3 has 13 residues. Per the germline V gene, CDR1 is SGHDN and CDR2 is FVKESK. Trimming took off 1 base at V and 6 bases at J, with 10 bases between the two ends. CDR3 sequence (DNA): TGTGCCAGCAGCCAAGTAGGAGGGTTCGAGCAGTACGTC. Translated: CASSQVGGFEQYV.

This sequence joins TRBV29-1 and TRBJ2-1, with D tentatively TRBD1 or TRBD2 (5 bases each). Germline CDR1 and CDR2: SQVTM and ANQGSEA. The CDR3 runs to 12 residues. Trimming took 7 bases from V and 7 from J, leaving 14 bases between them. The CDR3 loop is CSAYGGLNEQFF. The CDR3 bases are TGCAGCGCTTATGGGGGTCTTAATGAGCAGTTCTTC.

The chain has TRBV4-1 and TRBJ1-1; D is perhaps TRBD1 (5 bases). This CDR3 comprises 15 residues. The V gene's germline CDR1 is MGHRA and CDR2 YSYEKL. The V and J ends lost 1 base and 4 bases respectively, with 13 bases between them. The CDR3 loop is CASSQGPQGRTEAFF. DNA of the CDR3: TGCGCCAGCAGCCAAGGACCGCAGGGTCGCACTGAAGCTTTCTTT.

This rearrangement joins TRBV7-2 to TRBJ2-5; unclear D gene. This CDR3 spans 13 amino acids. Trimming stripped 2 bases from V and 2 bases from J, with 6 bases between. CDR1 and CDR2 from the germline V gene are SGHTA and FQGNSA. The CDR3 DNA reads TGTGCCAGCAGCTTAAAGCCACAAGAGACCCAGTACTTC. It yields the protein CASSLKPQETQYF.

CDR3 in amino acids: CATSRGTPGTQYF. The CDR3 region has the DNA TGTGCCACCAGCAGAGGGACACCAGGGACGCAGTATTTT. This chain joins TRBV15 and TRBJ2-3, with D perhaps TRBD1 (5 bases). CDR1 is LNHNV, CDR2 YYDKDF, per germline (reference sequence). The CDR3 has 13 amino acids. V was cut by 1 base and J by 9 bases, with 11 bases left in between.

This chain connects TRBV5-1 to TRBJ1-2, with unresolved D. The germline gives CDR1 SGHRS, CDR2 YFSETQ. V was clipped by 0 bases and J by 8 bases, with 14 bases between them. This CDR3 comprises 14 residues. The CDR3 region has the DNA TGCGCCAGCAGCTTGGCTGGAGTGCTGCAGGGCTACACCTTC. This encodes CASSLAGVLQGYTF.

This clone came up a few times. The rearrangement joins TRBV9 to TRBJ2-3; tentatively, D is TRBD2 (6 bases). The germline V gene encodes CDR1 SGDLS and CDR2 YYNGEE. The ends were cut back, 0 bases at V and 2 bases at J, with 13 bases in the middle. The CDR3 has 16 residues. This CDR3 reads CASSVARGLNTDTQYF. The CDR3 DNA follows: TGTGCCAGCAGCGTAGCTAGGGGACTTAACACAGATACGCAGTATTTT.

V usage is TRBV13 and J usage is TRBJ2-3; no firm D call. There are 15 residues in the CDR3. Trimming removed 7 bases from V and 6 bases from J, with 20 bases in between. Germline lookup yields CDR1 PRHDT and CDR2 FYEKMQ (reference sequence). The CDR3 DNA is TGTGCCAGCAAACCCTCCATCGCCCGTGAGGATACGCAGTATTTT. It is translated as CASKPSIAREDTQYF.

As for this clone: The sample holds other DNA sequences that translate to the same CDR3. The chain combines TRBV20-1 with TRBJ2-5; no firm D call. This CDR3 region has 11 residues. Germline V gene data show CDR1 as DFQATT and CDR2 as SNEGSKA (reference sequence). Trimming removed 5 bases from V and 2 bases from J, with 6 bases in between. The CDR3, as DNA: TGCAGTGCTCGACAACAAGAGACCCAGTACTTC. Protein: CSARQQETQYF.

The chain links TRBV7-2 to TRBJ1-1; D is unresolved. Germline V gene lookup returns CDR1 SGHTA and CDR2 FQGNSA. V lost 0 bases, J lost 2 bases, and 10 bases lay in between. This CDR3 is built from 15 residues. The CDR3 DNA follows: TGTGCCAGCAGCTTAGCTCTTGTCTTAAACACTGAAGCTTTCTTT. This encodes CASSLALVLNTEAFF.

J is TRBJ2-2 and V is TRBV14; D is possibly TRBD2 (5 bases). Germline V CDR1 and CDR2: SGHDN, FVKESK. The CDR3 loop spans 15 amino acids. V lost 0 bases and J 9 bases, leaving 14 bases between the germline ends. The CDR3 sequence is CASSQDSAAGWELFF. The DNA of the CDR3 is TGTGCCAGCAGCCAAGATTCGGCGGCGGGTTGGGAGCTGTTTTTT.

This clone has only a few counts. This rearrangement joins TRBV2 to TRBJ2-7, with 7 bases identical to TRBD2. The CDR3 consists of 13 residues. CDR1 SNHLY and CDR2 FYNNEI come from the germline V gene. With 8 bases clipped from V and 2 bases from J, the junction kept 6 bases outside the gene matches. Written as DNA, the CDR3 is TGTGCCAGCGAGGCCGGGGGGACCTACGAGCAGTACGTC. Its protein product is CASEAGGTYEQYV.

The chain's CDR3 is CASSSTVAKNIQYF. The CDR3 nucleotides read TGTGCCAGCTCTTCGACCGTAGCCAAAAACATTCAGTACTTC. The rearrangement joins TRBV7-8 to TRBJ2-4; no reliable D call. CDR3 length equals 14 residues. The V gene's germline CDR1 is SGHVS and CDR2 FQNEAQ. The ends were cut back, 8 bases at V and 0 bases at J, with 11 bases in the middle.

The chain couples TRBV30 to TRBJ1-5; possibly TRBD1 for D (5 bases). The V end lost 4 bases, the J end lost 0 bases, and 16 bases lay between the germline ends. The CDR3 is made up of 16 amino acids. Germline values: CDR1 GTSNPN, CDR2 SVGIG (reference sequence). The CDR3 reads CAWTTRGKYSNQPQHF. The CDR3 bases are TGTGCCTGGACTACCCGGGGGAAGTATAGCAATCAGCCCCAGCATTTT.

As for this clone: A much larger clonotype is one base distant, so this may be a read error. Other DNA sequences in this sample translate to the same CDR3. This chain joins TRBV27 and TRBJ2-3; no firm D call. CDR1 MNHEY and CDR2 SMNVEV come from the germline V gene (reference sequence). The CDR3 loop spans 11 amino acids. Trimming removed 5 bases from V and 2 bases from J, with 2 bases in between. The CDR3 here is CASSNTDTQYF. The CDR3 nucleotides are TGTGCCAGCAGTAACACAGATACGCAGTATTTT.

Only a few counts were recorded for this clone. The chain couples TRBV2 to TRBJ2-1; 8 positions agree with TRBD1. With V trimmed by 6 bases and J by 5 bases, 0 bases remained unmatched. The CDR3 length is 12 residues. CDR1 SNHLY and CDR2 FYNNEI come from the germline V gene. CDR3 in amino acids: CASRDRDNEQFF. CDR3 sequence (DNA): TGTGCCAGCAGGGACAGGGACAATGAGCAGTTCTTC.

In its sample, this clone was seen a few times. The J gene is TRBJ2-1, the V gene TRBV7-2, with TRBD1 as a possible D gene (6 bases). Germline V gene data show CDR1 as SGHTA and CDR2 as FQGNSA. This CDR3 contains 14 residues. Trimming cost V 3 bases and J 2 bases, with 8 bases left between them. The CDR3, as DNA: TGTGCCAGCAGCTTTCGACAGGCCTACAATGAGCAGTTCTTC. Translated, it gives CASSFRQAYNEQFF. The full variable domain, its missing parts supplied by reference TRBV7-2 and TRBJ2-1, is GAGVSQSPSNKVTEKGKDVELRCDPISGHTALYWYRQSLGQGLEFLIYFQGNSAPDKSGLPSDRFSAERTGGSVSTLTIQRTQQEDSAVYLCASSFRQAYNEQFFGPGTRLTVL.

V is TRBV6-1 and J is TRBJ2-1; no firm D call. The CDR3 extends over 13 amino acids. CDR1 is MNHNS and CDR2 is SASEGT in the germline V gene. V shed 3 bases and J shed 13 bases, with 16 bases lying between them. For the CDR3, the DNA is TGTGCCAGCAGTGAGGCTAGTAGAAGCAATCAGTTCTTC. Translating it yields CASSEASRSNQFF.

The table lists this clone with a few counts. The chain combines TRBV27 with TRBJ2-3; D perhaps matches TRBD1 (6 bases). The CDR3 runs 18 residues. Between the trimmed V and J ends, which lost 3 bases and 4 bases, there was a span of 23 bases. Germline V gene lookup returns CDR1 MNHEY and CDR2 SMNVEV (reference sequence). In DNA, the CDR3 is TGTGCCAGCAGTTTTATCAGGGGTGGCCCGCCCGGGCCAGATACGCAGTATTTT. Protein: CASSFIRGGPPGPDTQYF.

This rearrangement joins TRBV10-3 to TRBJ2-4; D is perhaps TRBD2 (6 bases). V lost 2 bases to trimming and J lost 8 bases, with 16 bases between them. Germline V gene data show CDR1 as ENHRY and CDR2 as SYGVKD. CDR3 size: 15 residues. As DNA, the CDR3 is TGTGCCATCAGTGAGGCAGCGGGTCGGAGGGACATTCAGTACTTC. Its translation: CAISEAAGRRDIQYF.

The chain joins TRBV6-5 to TRBJ2-7; 9 positions match TRBD1. CDR1 MNHEY and CDR2 SVGAGI come from the germline V gene. J was trimmed by 3 bases and V by 8 bases; bases with no gene match: 8. The CDR3 is 14 amino acids. CDR3 sequence: CASRGQGYGYEQYF. CDR3 nucleotides: TGTGCCAGCCGGGGACAGGGTTACGGCTACGAGCAGTACTTC.